Presented here are 11 T cell receptor beta chains from one specimen sequenced in a study of blood T cell repertoires in COVID-19. TCRdb's table, derived via immunoSEQ multiplex PCR, lists solely in-frame clones and lacks some. In the table there are approximately 71,000 clones, roughly nine tenths of which are singletons. Sequencing was done on a sample of peripheral blood. These receptors all stem from a woman between 18 and 29 years old with acute or convalescent COVID-19.

This clone appeared once. The V call is TRBV12-3 or TRBV12-4, the J call TRBJ1-2, with D hard to call. CDR3 length equals 12 residues. Trimming took off 3 bases at V and 5 bases at J, with 7 bases between the two ends. CDR3 region: CASSLNKYGYTF. The CDR3 nucleotides are TGTGCCAGCAGTTTGAACAAATATGGCTACACCTTC.

The chain combines TRBV7-9 with TRBJ1-2; 12 bases match TRBD1. J was trimmed by 7 bases and V by 8 bases; bases with no gene match: 14. Germline-derived CDR1 and CDR2 are SEHNR and FQNEAQ (reference sequence). The CDR3 contains 16 residues. This CDR3 reads CASDERGQGATGGYTF. In DNA form, the CDR3 reads TGTGCCAGCGACGAGAGGGGACAGGGGGCTACGGGTGGCTACACCTTC.

The genes are TRBV7-9 and TRBJ2-7; 9 bases align to TRBD1. The trim removed 5 bases at V and 2 bases at J, leaving 4 bases unmatched. The CDR3 totals 14 residues. The germline CDR1 and CDR2 sequences are SEHNR and FQNEAQ (reference sequence). The CDR3 here is CASSPGQGAYEQYF. The CDR3 DNA reads TGTGCCAGCAGCCCGGGACAGGGTGCCTACGAGCAGTACTTC.

V is TRBV7-8 and J is TRBJ2-2; 7 nucleotides match TRBD1. V shed 1 base, J shed 6 bases, and the junction held 5 bases outside the gene matches. Germline-derived CDR1 and CDR2 are SGHVS and FQNEAQ. This CDR3 has 15 residues. CDR3 sequence reads: CASSLVETGSGELFF. In DNA, the CDR3 is TGTGCCAGCAGCTTAGTCGAGACAGGGTCCGGGGAGCTGTTTTTT.

This clone appeared once. This chain links TRBV30 with TRBJ2-1; 7 bases fit TRBD1. This CDR3 is 15 amino acids long. J was trimmed by 4 bases and V by 1 base; bases with no gene match: 7. Germline-derived CDR1 and CDR2 are GTSNPN and SVGIG (reference sequence). CDR3 coding DNA: TGTGCCTGGAGTGCCGGACAGGCGCTATACAATGAGCAGTTCTTC. Translation: CAWSAGQALYNEQFF. Full variable domain (rest looked up from reference TRBV30 and TRBJ2-1): SQTIHQWPATLVQPVGSPLSLECTVEGTSNPNLYWYRQAAGRGLQLLFYSVGIGQISSEVPQNLSASRPQDRQFILSSKKLLLSDSGFYLCAWSAGQALYNEQFFGPGTRLTVL.

The chain combines TRBV5-6 with TRBJ2-7; D is ambiguous. Germline CDR1 SGHDT, CDR2 YYEEEE. The CDR3 spans 13 residues. V was clipped by 1 base and J by 3 bases, with 8 bases between them. CDR3 in amino acids: CASSLNSLYEQYF. In DNA form, the CDR3 reads TGTGCCAGCAGCTTGAACAGCCTCTACGAGCAGTACTTC.

This sequence joins TRBV28 and TRBJ1-5, with D tentatively TRBD1 (5 bases). V dropped 3 bases and J dropped 3 bases, with 12 bases sitting between them. The CDR3 loop spans 15 amino acids. Germline CDR1 MDHEN, CDR2 SYDVKM. CDR3 sequence reads: CASSFDRGYNQPQHF. The CDR3 DNA sequence: TGTGCCAGCAGTTTCGACAGAGGATACAATCAGCCCCAGCATTTT.

CDR3 loop: CASSDADTNTEAFF. For the CDR3, the DNA is TGTGCCAGCAGTGACGCGGACACGAACACTGAAGCTTTCTTT. This chain uses TRBV6-1 with TRBJ1-1; D perhaps matches TRBD1 (5 bases). Trimming took 3 bases from V and 1 from J, leaving 9 bases between them. This CDR3 comprises 14 residues. Germline loops: CDR1 MNHNS, CDR2 SASEGT.

This chain joins TRBV19 and TRBJ2-2; TRBD1 might be the D (5 bases). Deletions cut 3 bases from V and 0 bases from J, with 14 bases between. This CDR3 has 17 amino acids. Germline CDR1 reads LNHDA; CDR2 reads SQIVND (reference sequence). The CDR3 here is CASSIGPTGPNTGELFF. For the CDR3, the DNA is TGTGCCAGTAGTATCGGCCCCACAGGACCGAACACCGGGGAGCTGTTTTTT.

The V and J genes are TRBV4-3 and TRBJ2-3, with D perhaps matching TRBD2 (6 bases). Germline V lookup: CDR1 LGHNA, CDR2 YSLEER. This CDR3 is built from 15 residues. Trimming removed 4 bases from V and 1 base from J, with 12 bases in between. As DNA, the CDR3 is TGCGCCAGCAGCCCCACGGGACTTCGCACAGATACGCAGTATTTT. Translating it yields CASSPTGLRTDTQYF.

The J gene is TRBJ1-5, the V gene TRBV7-4; D may be TRBD1 (5 bases). Looked up from germline, CDR1 is SGHVT and CDR2 is SQSDAQ. This CDR3 spans 16 amino acids. The ends were cut back, 5 bases at V and 1 base at J, with 15 bases in the middle. This CDR3 reads CASSPLLTASNQPQHF. The CDR3 DNA sequence: TGTGCCAGCAGCCCACTTTTGACAGCGAGCAATCAGCCCCAGCATTTT. The full variable domain, in which reference TRBV7-4 and TRBJ1-5 provide the parts outside the CDR3, is GAGVSQSPRYKVAKRGRDVALRCDSISGHVTLYWYRQTLGQGSEVLTYSQSDAQRDKSGRPSGRFSAERPERSVSTLKIQRTEQGDSAVYLCASSPLLTASNQPQHFGDGTRLSIL.